This record concerns one T cell receptor beta chain sequence. Its antigen is as yet unknown. These data are taken from a study of Ad26.COV2.S vaccination and SARS-CoV-2 variants. This CDR3 spans 15 amino acids. Trimming removed 0 bases from V and 4 bases from J, with 16 bases in between. The germline V gene encodes CDR1 GTSNPN and CDR2 SVGIG (reference sequence). Notes on the study in general: Vaccine and placebo recipients had similar non-spike TCR breadth.

This sample's treatment: roughly 18 received Ad26.COV2.S at low or high dose, single or two shots; about 5 received placebo; per-sample allocation not given. Sampling occurred on day 63 after the first vaccine or placebo injection. TCRdb keeps only in-frame clones here, not all; method: immunoSEQ multiplex PCR. The sample holds some 370,000 clones, approximately 83% seen once. The sample here was peripheral blood, taken in a trial of Ad26.COV2.S vaccine versus placebo. The source is a person aged 18-65 years who received the Ad26.COV2.S COVID-19 vaccine or a placebo. The chain links TRBV30 to TRBJ2-7, with a possible D match to TRBD2 (5 bases). The chain's CDR3 is CAWSVRSGSRYEQYF. In DNA, the CDR3 is TGTGCCTGGAGTGTACGAAGCGGAAGCCGGTACGAGCAGTACTTC.